This T cell receptor beta chain was recovered during a study of cytomegalovirus exposure and HLA in healthy donors (dated by TCRdb to the late 2010s). Context from the whole study: According to an earlier analysis of 550 to 750 of the donors, 150 million to 200 million T cells yielded 100 million or so unique TCR beta sequences and about 300 Gb of sequence data. The study used immunosequencing to profile the T cell repertoires of approximately 690 subjects and linked those repertoires to cytomegalovirus serostatus. A separate validation cohort of more than 100 different subjects was used in addition to the roughly 720-subject first cohort. In a later analysis, previously published TCR beta repertoires from hundreds of donors were re-analyzed and high-resolution HLA genotyping was added so that TCR occurrence patterns could be studied. High-throughput TCR immunosequencing, statistical association of individual TCRs with disease status, and machine learning were combined to predict cytomegalovirus infection status. Among 398 genotyped donors of the cohort, an average of around 240,000 unique TCR beta nucleotide sequences were sequenced per donor, around 20% of them non-productive. The number of donors typed differed by locus, with about 620-630 for A, B, C, DRB1 and DQB1, over 500 for DQA1, approximately 570 for DPA1, and some 440 for DPB1. Of the roughly 400 genotyped donors, about 84% fell in the genetic ancestry cluster associated with self-reported Caucasian donors. An earlier analysis of roughly 580 of the donors used high-throughput TCR beta sequencing to judge whether each TCR beta V gene segment behaved as functional or pseudogenic. Because of strong linkage in the cohort, roughly 5 DR-DQ haplotypes were treated as single units for association and clustering. Donor age, sex, ethnicity and CMV serostatus were collected together with the repertoire data. Genome-wide SNP genotypes for about 60% of the 666 donors were used in a later genetic analysis, which treated that subset as a discovery cohort. Rather than using new phenotypic data, the later analysis identified candidate immune exposures from TCR beta sequences and from how often those sequences occurred across donors. Class I and class II HLA loci were covered by the typing at four-digit resolution. The study aimed to test whether signatures of past pathogen exposure could be identified by cataloging public T cell receptors. Every repertoire in the discovery cohort had been generated on one and the same sequencing platform. Around 320 gigabases of sequencing data and 80 million or so unique TCR sequences were included in an early release covering 550 to 800 HLA-typed donors.

As concerns this clone: No antigen is known for it. The input lacks base qualities; no much larger clone sits a single base away.

The study at large found these results: Because the 87-base-pair reads could not distinguish some IMGT-functional V segments, including TRBV6-2 and TRBV6-3, those segments were excluded. A further reported finding was that TCR beta sequences accurately predicted the HLA-A and HLA-B alleles for most subjects in the first cohort. Compared with equally common non-associated chains, HLA-associated TCR beta chains in a later analysis were more clonally expanded and had lower generation probabilities. A later genetic analysis associated a missense DCLRE1C variant with V-gene and J-gene trimming of TCR beta chains, and an independent cohort replicated the association. In vitro tests confirmed that three of the cytomegalovirus-associated TCR beta chains recognize cytomegalovirus antigens. According to a later analysis, TCR association rates differed among HLA loci, with DRB1 alleles showing the most associated TCRs and HLA-C alleles showing the fewest. A later analysis reported that several top co-occurrence clusters appeared linked to parvovirus B19, influenza, CMV and Epstein-Barr virus. The only immune exposure information available for the cohort was CMV serostatus. The classifier was reported to diagnose cytomegalovirus status with high specificity and sensitivity in both the original and validation cohorts. Correlated functional status among segregating V segments might reflect linkage disequilibrium, but an unknown experimental factor could not be ruled out. At a false discovery rate of 0.05, a later analysis linked about 16,000 TCR beta sequences to specific HLA alleles. Around 16 rarely observed V segments, including chromosome 9 orphons, were excluded from the earlier analysis of approximately 500 of the donors because counts were too low. In an earlier analysis of around 500 of the donors, most TCR beta V segments appeared in productive rearrangements about 87% or about 30% of the time, broadly matching IMGT annotations. The study listed around 160 TCR beta chains as associated with cytomegalovirus. Because HLA typing was missing for some donors at each locus, association tests included only the typed subset. The sequencing pipeline was judged likely to have produced a cluster of highly shared sequence variants as a technical artifact. Most CMV-associated TCR beta chains appeared to be HLA-restricted in a later analysis, and the HLA associations seemed to be driven largely by CMV exposure. Presence/absence analyses assumed roughly uniform sequencing depth across donors, an assumption that may not hold. The cohort was sequenced for TCR beta chains only, and without alpha or paired-chain data the features that could be detected were limited. In a later genetic analysis, fewer N-insertions in productive TCRs were reported among donors in an Asian-associated ancestry cluster than the roughly 700-donor mean. Across donors, most TCR sequences were observed very rarely, whereas some public TCRs were present in many individuals. Assigning TCR associations to individual alleles was difficult when HLA alleles, especially DR and DQ, strongly co-occurred. It was suggested by the authors that the approach could potentially be generalized to other disease states and immunological phenotypes.

The cohort was made up of around 720 healthy bone marrow donors. Cohort members were all nominally healthy when sampled, although unrecorded immune exposures were likely present. The donor tested CMV seropositive, placing the donor among the 289 seropositive members of the cohort. Each donor provided a peripheral blood sample, and peripheral blood mononuclear cells were used for TCR beta sequencing. Genomic DNA extraction from the blood cell samples was performed with the Qiagen DNeasy Blood Extraction Kit. Based on the germline V gene, the CDR1 and CDR2 sequences are SQVTM and ANQGSEA. The CDR3 starts with the cysteine, ends with the phenylalanine, and has 12 residues. Kept here is only the CDR3 DNA, which spans 36 bases and is read in frame from base 1. A distance of 10 bases separates the germline ends of V and J, which lose 6 bases and 4 bases respectively. The method behind the library was the immunoSEQ multiplex PCR assay. The multiplex PCR relied on a mix of 60 forward primers for TCR Vbeta segments and 13 reverse primers for TCR Jbeta segments. The CDR3 region of rearranged TCR beta genes was amplified from genomic DNA by a multiplex PCR assay. The amplified TCR beta libraries were sequenced on the Illumina HiSeq System as 87-base-pair reads. Per the source publication's procedure: A later analysis counted approximately 74 million unique TCR beta chains across the 650 to 700 repertoires, and about 10 million of these chains were shared by at least two donors. A nearest-neighbor algorithm error-corrected the raw reads and collapsed the reads into unique sequences, merging closely related sequences to remove PCR and sequencing errors. To assign V, D and J gene segments, CDR3 sequences were aligned to IMGT reference sequences. For a sequence to be retained, a match of at least six nucleotides to both a V gene segment and a J gene segment was required. Rearrangements were called productive when the CDR3 lacked stop codons and stayed in frame with V and J; all others were non-productive. CDR3 was defined by IMGT convention, running from the second conserved V-encoded cysteine to the conserved J-encoded phenylalanine. The earlier analysis of about 590 of the donors excluded sequences that lacked an unambiguous match to a single V gene segment. An earlier analysis of a few hundred of the donors called V segments functional above 56.7% productive rearrangements and segregating when the between-donor standard deviation exceeded 5%. A statistical classification framework was built to diagnose cytomegalovirus status from the catalog of TCR beta chain sequences. In a later analysis, TCR nucleotide sequences were compared against IMGT/GENE-DB human TR gene sequences so that V and J genes could be assigned. The TCRdist pipeline was used in a later analysis to assign CDR3 sequences and most-parsimonious VDJ recombination scenarios. A later analysis defined each TCR beta chain by its CDR3 amino acid sequence plus V-gene family, and excluded reads lacking a unique V-gene family. To address suspected cross-contamination and a sequencing artifact, a later analysis removed approximately 600 highly shared, low-generation-probability nucleotide sequences. In a later analysis, a clonal expansion index for each public chain was calculated from normalized within-repertoire ranks of inferred template counts. In a later analysis, generation probabilities were computed using a VDJ recombination model fitted to out-of-frame rearrangements, and the results were checked against IGoR. Hypergeometric tests were used in a later analysis to score TCR-TCR, TCR-HLA and TCR-CMV co-occurrence, with a repertoire-size bias correction applied to the TCR pairs. To estimate false discovery rates, a later analysis permuted the HLA or CMV assignments 20 times. A later analysis grouped co-occurring TCRs with DBSCAN, adding TCRdist sequence similarity when clustering within HLA-allele-positive subsets. For co-occurrence clustering, repertoires with fewer than 30,000 or more than 120,000 public chains were excluded, along with roughly 5 repertoires with anomalous nucleotide sharing. Imported from immuneACCESS, the table was reduced by TCRdb to in-frame sequences with V and J called. These copies leave out some clones; in studies compared against another copy, an unresolved V gene accounts for under half, and the cause of the remainder is not known. That table furnishes V, J and clone size, whereas the DNA furnished D and trimming. The sample includes more than 150,000 clones, with around 75% observed a single time. Roughly 8% of the sample is in the top ten clones.

The source is a middle-aged woman in good health and CMV-seropositive. This receptor chain uses TRBV29-1 and TRBJ2-1; the D gene is possibly TRBD2, with 6 bases matching. Sequencing input: PBMCs. The CDR3 reads CSVRREYNEQFF. The DNA sequence is given as TGCAGCGTCAGGAGGGAGTACAATGAGCAGTTCTTC.